The clone carrying this T cell receptor beta chain was detected a few times. What it binds is unknown. The record originates from a study of beta chain features in type 1 diabetes. Whole-study results and caveats: HLA influence on TCRB rearrangement stayed unresolved here. There were fewer insertions and more deletions at the VDJ junctions of type 1 diabetes patients.

Expressed TCRB transcripts were sequenced, since all the RNA that had been isolated was reverse transcribed. Libraries were prepared by immunoSEQ multiplex PCR; TCRdb keeps only in-frame clonotypes and omits some of them. The sample lists about 900,000 clones, 17% seen once, with about 0.025% in the top ten. The CDR3 extends over 15 amino acids. The chain is built from TRBV21-1 and TRBJ1-4. TRBV21-1 corresponds to a pseudogene. Specimen: naive CD4+ T cells from blood. This clonotype was obtained from a woman under 30 in good health. CDR3 nucleotide sequence: TGTGCCAGCAGCAAATTCCGGCCCTCCCGGGAAAAACTGTTTTTT. Protein sequence: CASSKFRPSREKLFF.